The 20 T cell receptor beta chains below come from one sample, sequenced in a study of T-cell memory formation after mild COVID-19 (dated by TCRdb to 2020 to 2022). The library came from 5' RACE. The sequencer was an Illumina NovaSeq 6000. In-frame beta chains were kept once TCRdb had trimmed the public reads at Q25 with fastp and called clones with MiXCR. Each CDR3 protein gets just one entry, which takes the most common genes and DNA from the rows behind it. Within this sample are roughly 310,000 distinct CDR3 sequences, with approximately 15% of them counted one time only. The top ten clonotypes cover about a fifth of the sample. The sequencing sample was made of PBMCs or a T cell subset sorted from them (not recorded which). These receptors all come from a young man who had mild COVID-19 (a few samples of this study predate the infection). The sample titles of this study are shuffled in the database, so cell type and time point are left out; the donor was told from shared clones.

The CDR3 nucleotides are TGCAGCGTTGACTGGTCGGGGTCTAGCACAGATACGCAGTATTTT. Its protein is CSVDWSGSSTDTQYF. The chain combines TRBV29-1 with TRBJ2-3, with a possible D match to TRBD2 (5 bases). The V and J ends lost 3 bases and 0 bases respectively, with 13 bases between them. The CDR3 has 15 amino acids. Germline V gene sequence: CDR1 SQVTM, CDR2 ANQGSEA.

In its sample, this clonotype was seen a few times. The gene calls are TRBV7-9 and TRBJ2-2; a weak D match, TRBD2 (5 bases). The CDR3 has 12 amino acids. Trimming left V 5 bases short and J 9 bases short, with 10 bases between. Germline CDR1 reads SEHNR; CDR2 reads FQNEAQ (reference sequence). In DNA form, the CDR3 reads TGTGCCAGCAGCCCTAGGACTCGGGAGCTGTTTTTT. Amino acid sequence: CASSPRTRELFF.

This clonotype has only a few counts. The chain's CDR3 is CASSSNLGPGHSYNEQFF. CDR3 coding DNA: TGTGCCAGCAGCTCCAACCTCGGGCCAGGACACTCCTACAATGAGCAGTTCTTC. The chain employs TRBV7-9 and TRBJ2-1; perhaps TRBD1 as D (5 bases). With 4 bases removed from V and 0 bases from J, the gap between germline ends came to 19 bases. CDR1 SEHNR and CDR2 FQNEAQ come from the germline V gene (reference sequence). The CDR3 length is 18 residues.

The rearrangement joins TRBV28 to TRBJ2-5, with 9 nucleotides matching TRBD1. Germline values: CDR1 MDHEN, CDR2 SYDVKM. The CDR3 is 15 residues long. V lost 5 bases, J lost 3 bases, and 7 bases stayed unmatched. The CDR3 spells CASSGRTGVKETQYF. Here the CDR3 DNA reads TGTGCCAGCAGTGGAAGGACAGGGGTAAAAGAGACCCAGTACTTC.

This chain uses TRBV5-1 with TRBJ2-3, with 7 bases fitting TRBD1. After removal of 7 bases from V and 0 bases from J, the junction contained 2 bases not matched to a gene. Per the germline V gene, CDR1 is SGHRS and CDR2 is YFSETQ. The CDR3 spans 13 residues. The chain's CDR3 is CASGTESTDTQYF. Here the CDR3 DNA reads TGCGCCAGCGGGACAGAAAGCACAGATACGCAGTATTTT.

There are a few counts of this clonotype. For the CDR3, the DNA is TGTGCCAGCCTAAAAAGGGGACAGTCGGATGGCTACACCTTC. This sequence encodes CASLKRGQSDGYTF. This chain uses TRBV2 with TRBJ1-2; 7 bases agree with TRBD1. The V gene end was trimmed by 8 bases and the J gene end by 6 bases; junction bases not matched to a gene: 12. Per germline, CDR1 SNHLY and CDR2 FYNNEI. CDR3 size: 14 residues.

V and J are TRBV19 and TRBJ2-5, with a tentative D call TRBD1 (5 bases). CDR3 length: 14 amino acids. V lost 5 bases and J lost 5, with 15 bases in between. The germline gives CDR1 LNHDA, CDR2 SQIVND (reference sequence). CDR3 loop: CASSWGQPSETQYF. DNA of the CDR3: TGTGCCAGTAGTTGGGGCCAACCCTCGGAGACCCAGTACTTC.

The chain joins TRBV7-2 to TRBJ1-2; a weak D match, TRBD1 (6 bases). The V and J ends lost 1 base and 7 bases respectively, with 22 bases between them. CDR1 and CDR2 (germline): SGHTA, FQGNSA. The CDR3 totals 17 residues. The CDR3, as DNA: TGTGCCAGCAGCTTAGGACAGGAGAGACAGCCGAGAACTGGCTACACCTTC. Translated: CASSLGQERQPRTGYTF.

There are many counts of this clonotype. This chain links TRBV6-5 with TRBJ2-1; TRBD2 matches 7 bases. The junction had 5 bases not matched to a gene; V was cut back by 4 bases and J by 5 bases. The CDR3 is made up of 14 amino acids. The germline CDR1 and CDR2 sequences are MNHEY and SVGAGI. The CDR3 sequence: CASSFDRGDNEQFF. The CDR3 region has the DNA TGTGCCAGCAGTTTCGACCGGGGGGACAATGAGCAGTTCTTC.

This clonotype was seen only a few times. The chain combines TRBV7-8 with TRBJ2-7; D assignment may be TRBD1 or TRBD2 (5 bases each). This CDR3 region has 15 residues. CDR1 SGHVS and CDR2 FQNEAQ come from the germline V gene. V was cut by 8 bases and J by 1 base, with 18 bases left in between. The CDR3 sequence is CASSPGLRGSYEQYV. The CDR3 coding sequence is TGTGCCAGCTCCCCGGGGCTCCGAGGATCCTACGAGCAGTACGTC.

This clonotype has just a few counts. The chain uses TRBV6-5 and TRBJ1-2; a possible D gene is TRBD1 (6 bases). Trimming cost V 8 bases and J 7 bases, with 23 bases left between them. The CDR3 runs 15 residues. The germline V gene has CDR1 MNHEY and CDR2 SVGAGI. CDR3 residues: CASGKRGGAIGGYTF. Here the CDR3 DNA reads TGTGCCAGCGGCAAGAGGGGGGGAGCCATAGGTGGCTACACCTTC.

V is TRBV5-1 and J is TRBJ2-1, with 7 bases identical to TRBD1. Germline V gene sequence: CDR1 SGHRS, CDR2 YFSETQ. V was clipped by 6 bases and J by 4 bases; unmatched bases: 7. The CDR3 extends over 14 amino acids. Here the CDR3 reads CASTRNRGYNEQFF. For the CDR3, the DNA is TGCGCCAGCACGAGGAACAGGGGTTACAATGAGCAGTTCTTC.

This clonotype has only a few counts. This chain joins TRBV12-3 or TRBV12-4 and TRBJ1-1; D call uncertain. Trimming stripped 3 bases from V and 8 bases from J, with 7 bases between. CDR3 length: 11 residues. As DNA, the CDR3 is TGTGCCAGCAGTTTTGGGGAGGAAGCTTTCTTT. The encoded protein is CASSFGEEAFF.

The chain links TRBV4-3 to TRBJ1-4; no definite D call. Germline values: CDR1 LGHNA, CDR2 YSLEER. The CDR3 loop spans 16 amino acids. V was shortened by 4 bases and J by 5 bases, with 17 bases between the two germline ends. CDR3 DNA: TGCGCCAGCAGCCTGACGAATCCGGCTCCAAATGAAAAACTGTTTTTT. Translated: CASSLTNPAPNEKLFF.

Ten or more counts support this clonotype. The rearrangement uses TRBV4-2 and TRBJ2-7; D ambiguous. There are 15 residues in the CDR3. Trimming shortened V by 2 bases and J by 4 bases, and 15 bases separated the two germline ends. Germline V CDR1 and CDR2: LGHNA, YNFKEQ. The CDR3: CASSQPGTPVYEQYF. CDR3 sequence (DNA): TGTGCCAGCAGCCAACCTGGAACGCCTGTGTACGAGCAGTACTTC.

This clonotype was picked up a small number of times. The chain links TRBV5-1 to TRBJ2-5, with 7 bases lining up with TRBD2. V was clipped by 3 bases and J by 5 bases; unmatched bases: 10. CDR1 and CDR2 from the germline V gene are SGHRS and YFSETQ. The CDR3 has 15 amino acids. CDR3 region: CASSSQRGGGETQYF. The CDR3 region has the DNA TGCGCCAGCAGCTCCCAGCGGGGCGGAGGGGAGACCCAGTACTTC. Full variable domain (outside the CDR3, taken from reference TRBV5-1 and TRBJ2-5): KAGVTQTPRYLIKTRGQQVTLSCSPISGHRSVSWYQQTPGQGLQFLFEYFSETQRNKGNFPGRFSGRQFSNSRSEMNVSTLELGDSALYLCASSSQRGGGETQYFGPGTRLLVL.

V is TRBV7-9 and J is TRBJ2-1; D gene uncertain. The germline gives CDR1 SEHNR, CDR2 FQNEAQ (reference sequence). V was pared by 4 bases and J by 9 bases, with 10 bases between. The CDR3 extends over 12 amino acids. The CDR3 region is CASSSPFPEQFF. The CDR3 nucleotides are TGTGCCAGCAGCTCACCCTTTCCTGAGCAGTTCTTC.

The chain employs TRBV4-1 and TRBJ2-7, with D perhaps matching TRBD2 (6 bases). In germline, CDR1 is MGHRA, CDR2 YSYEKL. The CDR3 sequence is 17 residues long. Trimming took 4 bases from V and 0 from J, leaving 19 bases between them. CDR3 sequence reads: CASSPFGAPSDSYEQYF. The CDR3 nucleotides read TGCGCCAGCAGCCCCTTCGGAGCCCCTAGCGACTCCTACGAGCAGTACTTC.

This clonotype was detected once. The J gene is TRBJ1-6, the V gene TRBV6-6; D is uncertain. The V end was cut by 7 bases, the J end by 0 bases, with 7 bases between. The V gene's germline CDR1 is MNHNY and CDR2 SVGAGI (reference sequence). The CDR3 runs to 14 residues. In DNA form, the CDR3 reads TGTGCCAGCATAGCAAGCTCCTATAATTCACCCCTCCACTTT. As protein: CASIASSYNSPLHF.

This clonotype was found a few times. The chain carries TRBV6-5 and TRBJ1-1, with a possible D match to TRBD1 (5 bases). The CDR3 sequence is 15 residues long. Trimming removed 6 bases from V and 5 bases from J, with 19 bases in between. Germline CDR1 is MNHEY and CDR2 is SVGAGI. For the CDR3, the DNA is TGTGCCAGCAGGCCATTAGACCCCAGGGTGACTGAAGCTTTCTTT. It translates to CASRPLDPRVTEAFF.